The sequence of this T cell receptor (beta chain) was determined in a study of blood T cell repertoires in COVID-19. Turning to the study itself: Some COVID-19 samples were acute and others convalescent; all came from the United States, Italy and Spain. The cDNA or gDNA used as material had been derived from T cells, B-cell-depleted T cells, or PBMCs.

The CDR3 loop spans 13 amino acids. Deletions cut 2 bases from V and 0 bases from J, with 4 bases between. Germline V gives CDR1 LGHDT, CDR2 YNNKEL (reference sequence). As handled by the study authors: Amplification of reference gene primers was used by the study to estimate nucleated cell counts. The table came from immunoSEQ multiplex PCR; TCRdb's copy has only in-frame clones and leaves some out. V, J and clone size were drawn from that table, and D and trimming were deduced from the DNA. The table shows about 370,000 clones, with around 87% occurring only once. This sequence originates from a woman aged 25 to 39 with COVID-19, enrolled during active disease. The chain couples TRBV3-1 (or the pseudogene TRBV3-2) to TRBJ2-5; D gene unclear. Source material: peripheral blood. CDR3 loop: CASSQYNQETQYF. CDR3 in DNA: TGTGCCAGCAGCCAATACAACCAAGAGACCCAGTACTTC.